This TCR beta chain was sequenced during a study of PD-1 blockade in mismatch repair-deficient tumors. There are 18 residues in the CDR3. CDR1 is SNHLY and CDR2 is FYNNEI in the germline V gene. Trimming left V 2 bases short and J 1 base short, with 15 bases between. TCRdb's copy holds only in-frame clones and misses some; the assay was immunoSEQ multiplex PCR. Altogether approximately 15,000 clones are present, about 80% being singletons, with the ten largest covering approximately 11%. The time point: 10-day in vitro stimulation with candidate neoantigen peptide 5. Several ELISpot-reactive neoantigen peptides each drove an approximately 10-day in vitro stimulation. Baseline for clone expansion was a parallel culture with no peptide. As to this clone: Its antigen is not known.

The sequenced sample was cells cultured in vitro, obtained from a patient treated with pembrolizumab. The rearrangement uses TRBV2 and TRBJ1-6; TRBD1 might be the D (6 bases). This TCR came from an adult with mismatch repair-deficient cancer. The CDR3 DNA is TGTGCCAGCAGTGAAAGGGGGTCAGGGTGGTCCTATAATTCACCCCTCCACTTT. It codes for CASSERGSGWSYNSPLHF. Filled out from reference TRBV2 and TRBJ1-6, the complete variable domain reads EPEVTQTPSHQVTQMGQEVILRCVPISNHLYFYWYRQILGQKVEFLVSFYNNEISEKSEIFDDQFSVERPDGSNFTLKIRSTKLEDSAMYFCASSERGSGWSYNSPLHFGNGTRLTVT.